These 28 T cell receptor beta chains came from one sample sequenced in a study of T cell repertoires in cytomegalovirus infection. TCRdb re-called the reads through MiXCR, storing one row per CDR3 protein. The sample lists roughly 200,000 distinct CDR3 sequences, about a sixth seen once, with approximately 26% in the top ten. Sequenced material: CD8+ T cells from PBMCs. The source is a human donor in good health (CMV status not recorded). Some clones in this sample may be carry-over from other donors' samples.

The chain carries TRBV10-2 and TRBJ2-1; TRBD2 is a possible D gene (5 bases). The CDR3 consists of 12 residues. V dropped 6 bases and J dropped 14 bases, with 17 bases sitting between them. Germline CDR1 and CDR2: WSHSY and SAAADI. The DNA of the CDR3 is TGCGCCAGCAGGGACTCCTCGAGAGCAGAGTTCTTC. This encodes CASRDSSRAEFF.

This sequence joins TRBV7-9 and TRBJ1-5; 8 nucleotides line up with TRBD1. This CDR3 comprises 16 residues. The trim removed 5 bases at V and 2 bases at J, leaving 8 bases unmatched. Germline V gives CDR1 SEHNR, CDR2 FQNEAQ (reference sequence). CDR3 DNA sequence: TGTGCCAGCAGCGGACCGCAGGGGGCACGCAATCAGCCCCAGCATTTT. Translated, it gives CASSGPQGARNQPQHF.

The chain uses TRBV19 and TRBJ2-3; 7 bases fit TRBD2. CDR1 and CDR2 from the germline V gene are LNHDA and SQIVND (reference sequence). This CDR3 spans 14 amino acids. V was clipped by 5 bases and J by 2 bases; unmatched bases: 4. The CDR3, as DNA: TGTGCCAGTAGTGTGCTAGCGGACACAGATACGCAGTATTTT. Its translation is CASSVLADTDTQYF. The full variable domain, in which reference TRBV19 and TRBJ2-3 provide the parts outside the CDR3, is DGGITQSPKYLFRKEGQNVTLSCEQNLNHDAMYWYRQDPGQGLRLIYYSQIVNDFQKGDIAEGYSVSREKKESFPLTVTSAQKNPTAFYLCASSVLADTDTQYFGPGTRLTVL.

The chain carries TRBV10-3 and TRBJ1-1, with unresolved D. V gave up 5 bases and J gave up 0 bases, with 10 bases separating them. This CDR3 is 14 amino acids long. The germline CDR1 and CDR2 sequences are ENHRY and SYGVKD. CDR3 DNA sequence: TGTGCCATCAGTACCGACATGATGAACACTGAAGCTTTCTTT. Translated, it gives CAISTDMMNTEAFF.

In its sample, this clonotype was seen a few times. This chain uses TRBV12-3 or TRBV12-4 with TRBJ2-5; tentative D call: TRBD1 (6 bases). The germline V and J ends were trimmed by 6 bases and 4 bases, with 15 bases remaining between them. The CDR3 sequence is 14 residues long. The CDR3 region is CASSDRPFGETQYF. CDR3 DNA sequence: TGTGCCAGCAGCGACAGGCCGTTTGGAGAGACCCAGTACTTC.

This clonotype was seen only a few times. The CDR3 coding sequence is TGCGCCAGCAGCGGGACTAGCGGGGCCGGAGATACGCAGTATTTT. Its translation is CASSGTSGAGDTQYF. The genes are TRBV5-1 and TRBJ2-3, with 13 nucleotides matching TRBD2. Trimming took 4 bases from V and 5 from J; bases not matched to a gene: 4. This CDR3 has 15 residues. The V gene's germline CDR1 is SGHRS and CDR2 YFSETQ.

As for this clonotype: This may come from a read error, since a much larger clone is one base off. The chain carries TRBV6-2 or TRBV6-3 and TRBJ2-1, with 9 bases matching TRBD2. This CDR3 comprises 18 residues. Germline CDR1 is MNHEY and CDR2 is SVGEGT. V gave up 2 bases and J gave up 5 bases; unmatched junction bases: 13. In DNA form, the CDR3 reads TGTGCCAGCAGTTACATGTCCCCAGCGGGGGGCCTACACAATGAGCAGTTCTTC. It translates to CASSYMSPAGGLHNEQFF.

This clonotype was observed a few times. V is TRBV30 and J is TRBJ1-1; no firm D call. The V gene lost 3 bases and the J gene lost 4 bases, with 6 bases spanning the gap. The V gene's germline CDR1 is GTSNPN and CDR2 SVGIG (reference sequence). This CDR3 comprises 11 residues. The CDR3 DNA is TGTGCCTGGAGGGTGTTCACTGAAGCTTTCTTT. As protein: CAWRVFTEAFF. The full variable domain, its missing parts supplied by reference TRBV30 and TRBJ1-1, is SQTIHQWPATLVQPVGSPLSLECTVEGTSNPNLYWYRQAAGRGLQLLFYSVGIGQISSEVPQNLSASRPQDRQFILSSKKLLLSDSGFYLCAWRVFTEAFFGQGTRLTVV.

This CDR3 is CASSGRGLGNTIYF. DNA of the CDR3: TGTGCCAGCAGCGGACGGGGGCTCGGAAACACCATATATTTT. The gene calls are TRBV11-1 and TRBJ1-3; TRBD1 is a possible D gene (6 bases). The CDR3 contains 14 residues. V was pared by 5 bases and J by 4 bases, with 12 bases between. The V gene's germline CDR1 is SGHAT and CDR2 FQDESV (reference sequence).

This clonotype was observed a handful of times. The CDR3 DNA sequence: TGTGCCAGCAGCTTAGACGGGGGGAGGGAAGCTTTCTTT. Its translation is CASSLDGGREAFF. This sequence joins TRBV7-2 and TRBJ1-1; tentative D call: TRBD1 (5 bases). V was trimmed by 1 base and J by 8 bases, leaving 11 bases between them. The CDR3 spans 13 residues. CDR1 and CDR2 from the germline V gene are SGHTA and FQGNSA.

This clonotype was seen a handful of times. The chain combines TRBV27 with TRBJ2-2; possibly TRBD1 or TRBD2 for D (5 bases each). Germline assignment: CDR1 MNHEY and CDR2 SMNVEV (reference sequence). With 4 bases removed from V and 8 bases from J, the gap between germline ends came to 17 bases. There are 15 residues in the CDR3. CDR3 nucleotide sequence: TGTGCCAGCAGTTCTCGGGACCCCGTATCTGGGGAGCTGTTTTTT. Its protein is CASSSRDPVSGELFF.

The chain joins TRBV6-6 to TRBJ1-4, with 7 bases aligning to TRBD1. The germline CDR1 and CDR2 sequences are MNHNY and SVGAGI (reference sequence). This CDR3 contains 14 residues. With 7 bases clipped from V and 4 bases from J, the junction kept 6 bases outside the gene matches. The CDR3 loop is CASTLGQYNEKLFF. The CDR3 DNA sequence: TGTGCCAGCACTCTGGGACAGTATAATGAAAAACTGTTTTTT.

This clonotype was recorded a few times. The V call is TRBV29-1, the J call TRBJ2-1; 7 nucleotides align to TRBD2. Germline CDR1 and CDR2: SQVTM and ANQGSEA. Germline trimming cut 7 bases from V and 9 bases from J; bases unmatched to any gene: 12. This CDR3 spans 13 amino acids. The CDR3 region is CSAPLGRSGEQFF. CDR3 sequence (DNA): TGCAGCGCTCCGCTCGGGAGGTCGGGTGAGCAGTTCTTC.

The chain employs TRBV28 and TRBJ2-7; TRBD1 might be the D (6 bases). The V end lost 7 bases, the J end lost 5 bases, and 21 bases lay between the germline ends. The germline V gene encodes CDR1 MDHEN and CDR2 SYDVKM. The CDR3 spans 15 residues. This CDR3 reads CASMVRGEGPHEQYF. CDR3 DNA sequence: TGTGCCAGCATGGTCAGGGGCGAGGGGCCCCACGAGCAGTACTTC.

This clonotype was seen more than once but under ten times. This sequence joins TRBV7-6 and TRBJ1-4; possible D gene TRBD1, 6 bases. This CDR3 has 19 amino acids. V dropped 4 bases and J dropped 0 bases, with 21 bases sitting between them. CDR1 SGHVS and CDR2 FNYEAQ come from the germline V gene. The CDR3 DNA reads TGTGCCAGCAGCTCCCCGGGGGGCCCTAGGGGGGCAACTAATGAAAAACTGTTTTTT. Encoded protein: CASSSPGGPRGATNEKLFF.

The chain has TRBV12-3 or TRBV12-4 and TRBJ2-2; D gene uncertain. The CDR3 length is 12 residues. Trimming stripped 6 bases from V and 7 bases from J, with 9 bases between. CDR3 loop: CASRAVIGELFF. In nucleotides, the CDR3 is TGTGCCAGCAGGGCCGTCATCGGGGAGCTGTTTTTT.

The V call is TRBV28, the J call TRBJ2-3; a possible D gene is TRBD1 (5 bases). The germline CDR1 and CDR2 sequences are MDHEN and SYDVKM. The length of the CDR3 is 15 residues. Trimming took 4 bases from V and 2 from J, leaving 13 bases between them. Here the CDR3 DNA reads TGTGCCAGCAGTTCGTACGACAGAATCACAGATACGCAGTATTTT. It yields the protein CASSSYDRITDTQYF.

This clonotype appeared a few times. This sequence joins TRBV3-1 and TRBJ1-4; 7 bases agree with TRBD1. V shed 4 bases and J 4 bases; nucleotides not matched to a gene: 12. From germline, CDR1 is LGHDT and CDR2 YNNKEL (reference sequence). This CDR3 is 17 amino acids long. The CDR3 sequence is CASSPGQAQLVNEKLFF. The CDR3 bases are TGTGCCAGCAGCCCCGGACAGGCTCAGCTAGTTAATGAAAAACTGTTTTTT.

V usage is TRBV4-1 and J usage is TRBJ1-6; D unresolved. In germline, CDR1 is MGHRA, CDR2 YSYEKL. This CDR3 has 15 residues. Trimming removed 0 bases at V and 9 bases at J, with 12 bases between. The CDR3 nucleotides are TGCGCCAGCAGCCAAGATGCGGGATCGGGTTCACCCCTCCACTTT. Protein product: CASSQDAGSGSPLHF.

This clonotype has more than one count but fewer than ten. V usage is TRBV7-9 and J usage is TRBJ2-2, with TRBD1 matching 12 bases. In germline, CDR1 is SEHNR, CDR2 FQNEAQ (reference sequence). J was trimmed by 7 bases and V by 5 bases; bases with no gene match: 8. This CDR3 is 16 amino acids long. CDR3 in amino acids: CASSPPGQGAGGELFF. Here the CDR3 DNA reads TGTGCCAGCAGCCCCCCGGGACAGGGGGCCGGCGGGGAGCTGTTTTTT. Based on the CDR3 plus reference TRBV7-9 and TRBJ2-2, the full variable domain is DTGVSQNPRHKITKRGQNVTFRCDPISEHNRLYWYRQTLGQGPEFLTYFQNEAQLEKSRLLSDRFSAERPKGSFSTLEIQRTEQGDSAMYLCASSPPGQGAGGELFFGEGSRLTVL.

The chain recombines TRBV7-9 with TRBJ1-4; no firm D call. With 2 bases removed from V and 8 bases from J, the gap between germline ends came to 6 bases. The CDR3 runs to 12 residues. The germline V gene encodes CDR1 SEHNR and CDR2 FQNEAQ (reference sequence). The CDR3 here is CASSLFPEKLFF. CDR3 sequence (DNA): TGTGCCAGCAGCTTATTCCCCGAAAAACTGTTTTTT.

This clonotype was seen a handful of times. The chain joins TRBV7-2 to TRBJ2-1; D may be TRBD1 or TRBD2 (5 bases each). Trimming shortened V by 5 bases and J by 8 bases, and 16 bases separated the two germline ends. Germline V gene sequence: CDR1 SGHTA, CDR2 FQGNSA. This CDR3 contains 14 residues. Written as DNA, the CDR3 is TGTGCCAGCAGCCCACTGGGGGTCAGGGATGAGCAGTTCTTC. It translates to CASSPLGVRDEQFF.

This clonotype was seen a few times. V and J are TRBV6-1 and TRBJ2-5; D unresolved. The CDR3 contains 15 residues. Germline V gene sequence: CDR1 MNHNS, CDR2 SASEGT. Trimming left V 4 bases short and J 1 base short, with 13 bases between. The CDR3 here is CASSGSTQVQETQYF. The CDR3 coding sequence is TGTGCCAGCAGTGGTAGTACTCAGGTCCAAGAGACCCAGTACTTC.

The table lists this clonotype with a few counts. V gene TRBV7-9 combines with J gene TRBJ2-7, with 8 bases lining up with TRBD1. Trimming cost V 4 bases and J 2 bases; bases outside gene matches: 4. Germline CDR1 and CDR2: SEHNR and FQNEAQ (reference sequence). The CDR3 loop spans 14 amino acids. In DNA form, the CDR3 reads TGTGCCAGCAGCTCGGGACAGGTCCCCTACGAGCAGTACTTC. Translation gives CASSSGQVPYEQYF.

Only a few counts were recorded for this clonotype. The chain combines TRBV7-9 with TRBJ2-7; perhaps TRBD2 as D (6 bases). Trimming removed 5 bases at V and 0 bases at J, with 14 bases between. Per the germline V gene, CDR1 is SEHNR and CDR2 is FQNEAQ (reference sequence). The CDR3 has 15 amino acids. CDR3 sequence: CASSTTGTGSYEQYF. The CDR3 DNA follows: TGTGCCAGCAGCACCACCGGGACTGGCTCCTACGAGCAGTACTTC.

A few counts support this clonotype. The chain couples TRBV6-6 to TRBJ2-5; D remains unclear. This CDR3 spans 16 amino acids. Germline V gene sequence: CDR1 MNHNY, CDR2 SVGAGI (reference sequence). The V end was cut by 7 bases, the J end by 2 bases, with 20 bases between. Written as DNA, the CDR3 is TGTGCCAGCACCTCACCTTTTAGCCCAACTCAAGAGACCCAGTACTTC. Protein product: CASTSPFSPTQETQYF.

The rearrangement joins TRBV7-8 to TRBJ2-1; TRBD2 matches at 10 bases. Germline V lookup: CDR1 SGHVS, CDR2 FQNEAQ. The CDR3 runs 14 residues. V gave up 5 bases and J gave up 15 bases; unmatched junction bases: 13. The chain's CDR3 is CASSPRSSGGLGFF. CDR3 DNA: TGTGCCAGCAGCCCCCGGAGTAGCGGGGGGTTGGGGTTCTTC.

This clonotype came up a few times. The chain has TRBV29-1 and TRBJ1-2; D unresolved. Germline assignment: CDR1 SQVTM and CDR2 ANQGSEA. Deletions cut 2 bases from V and 8 bases from J, with 12 bases between. The CDR3 has 12 residues. CDR3 DNA sequence: TGCAGCGTTGAATTTGGGCTCCAGGGCTACACCTTC. As protein: CSVEFGLQGYTF.